What follows are 3 T cell receptor beta chains derived from one specimen sequenced in a study of CD8 T cells in Susac syndrome (dated by TCRdb to 2018 to 2020). The method behind the library was the immunoSEQ multiplex PCR assay. RNA was extracted with the RNeasy kit and roughly 0.45 to 1 ug was reverse transcribed using random hexamers. TCRdb trimmed public reads at Q25 via fastp, called clones via MiXCR and kept in-frame beta chains. Each entry merges the rows of one CDR3 protein and shows their most common DNA and genes. Here the sample has more than 130,000 distinct CDR3 sequences; nearly 95% occur a single time. The ten biggest clones cover 0.27% of the sample. The sequencing input was CD8+ T cells from PBMCs. These receptors came from a human donor in good health.

The chain is built from TRBV21-1 and TRBJ2-3. TRBV21-1 is a recognized pseudogene. This CDR3 has 16 residues. The DNA for the CDR3 is TGTGCCAGCAGCAAATTGGGCACTACTAGCACAGATACGCAGTATTTT. It specifies CASSKLGTTSTDTQYF.

The chain recombines TRBV3-1 with TRBJ2-1; D is unclear. The CDR3 sequence is 13 residues long. Looked up from germline, CDR1 is LGHDT and CDR2 is YNNKEL (reference sequence). Trimming took 2 bases from V and 8 from J, leaving 10 bases between them. The CDR3 loop reads CASSQPASDEQFF. CDR3 nucleotides: TGTGCCAGCAGCCAACCGGCGAGCGATGAGCAGTTCTTC.

This rearrangement joins TRBV12-5 to TRBJ2-5; D call uncertain. The length of the CDR3 is 12 residues. Germline V CDR1 and CDR2: LGHNT, FRNRAP. Trimming took 5 bases from V and 5 from J, leaving 9 bases between them. The CDR3 sequence is CASGLQDETQYF. DNA for the CDR3: TGTGCTAGTGGTCTCCAGGATGAGACCCAGTACTTC.